This entry features one T cell receptor beta chain sequence. Its cognate antigen is unknown. Assay: immunoSEQ multiplex PCR; the TCRdb copy retains only in-frame clones and omits some. The sample has some 980,000 clones, less than 85% seen once; the top ten hold around 1.5%. Germline CDR1 reads GTSNPN; CDR2 reads SVGIG (reference sequence). V lost 5 bases, J lost 5 bases, and 8 bases lay in between. This CDR3 region has 11 residues. This sample stems from a study of shared clonotypes between healthy human individuals. The overall study: A couple of women and a few men aged 18 to 49 served as donors.

General study points: The naive CD4 repertoires of a few donors were compared, and around 5% of clonotypes were shared.

The genes are TRBV30 and TRBJ2-3; no clear D gene. The sequenced material came from memory CD4+ T cells sorted from blood. The subset is: CD45RA-negative fraction. The receptor's source is a man younger than 30 in good health. CDR3 loop: CAWDGGDTQYF. CDR3 DNA: TGTGCCTGGGACGGCGGAGATACGCAGTATTTT.